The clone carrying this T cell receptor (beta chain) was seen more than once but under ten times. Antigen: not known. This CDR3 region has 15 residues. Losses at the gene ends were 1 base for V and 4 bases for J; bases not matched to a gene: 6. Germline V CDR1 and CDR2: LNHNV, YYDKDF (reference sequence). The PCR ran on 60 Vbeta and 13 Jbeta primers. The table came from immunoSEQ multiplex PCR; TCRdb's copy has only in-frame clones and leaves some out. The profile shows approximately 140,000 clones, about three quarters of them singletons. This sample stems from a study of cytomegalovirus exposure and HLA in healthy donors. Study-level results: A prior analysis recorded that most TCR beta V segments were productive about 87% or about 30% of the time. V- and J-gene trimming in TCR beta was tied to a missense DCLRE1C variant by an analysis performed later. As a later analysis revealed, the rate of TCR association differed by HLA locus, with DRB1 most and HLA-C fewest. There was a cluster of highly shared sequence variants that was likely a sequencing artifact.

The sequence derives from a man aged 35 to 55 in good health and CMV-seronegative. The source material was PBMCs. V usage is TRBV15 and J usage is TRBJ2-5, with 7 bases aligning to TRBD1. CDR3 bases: TGTGCCACCAGCAGAGTCCGACAGGGTGGAGAGACCCAGTACTTC. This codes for CATSRVRQGGETQYF. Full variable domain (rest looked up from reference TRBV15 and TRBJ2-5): DAMVIQNPRYQVTQFGKPVTLSCSQTLNHNVMYWYQQKSSQAPKLLFHYYDKDFNNEADTPDNFQSRRPNTSFCFLDIRSPGLGDTAMYLCATSRVRQGGETQYFGPGTRLLVL.